This T cell receptor beta chain was documented in a study of CD8 T cells in ankylosing spondylitis. Each CDR3 protein is one row after TCRdb ran MiXCR on the 5' RACE reads. The table includes more than 150,000 distinct CDR3 sequences, 15% to 20% detected once. Study-wide points: CD8+ cells made up the disease-linked clones, which were relatively rare in peripheral blood. Disease-linked clones reportedly concentrated significantly in matched ankylosing spondylitis synovial fluid.

This clonotype was recorded a few times. Its antigen is currently unknown. The length of the CDR3 is 18 residues. Germline CDR1 reads SGHAT; CDR2 reads FQNNGV. V lost 5 bases to trimming and J lost 5 bases; unmatched junction nucleotides: 14. The clonotype comes from a male donor between 5 and 29 years old with ankylosing spondylitis or in good health (not recorded which). The chain combines TRBV11-2 with TRBJ2-1; 11 nucleotides match TRBD2. Sequencing input: blood, either unsorted or a sorted T cell fraction (not recorded which). The CDR3 sequence: CASSILAGGITLDNEQFF. In nucleotides, the CDR3 is TGTGCCAGCAGCATTCTAGCGGGAGGAATCACCCTCGACAATGAGCAGTTCTTC.